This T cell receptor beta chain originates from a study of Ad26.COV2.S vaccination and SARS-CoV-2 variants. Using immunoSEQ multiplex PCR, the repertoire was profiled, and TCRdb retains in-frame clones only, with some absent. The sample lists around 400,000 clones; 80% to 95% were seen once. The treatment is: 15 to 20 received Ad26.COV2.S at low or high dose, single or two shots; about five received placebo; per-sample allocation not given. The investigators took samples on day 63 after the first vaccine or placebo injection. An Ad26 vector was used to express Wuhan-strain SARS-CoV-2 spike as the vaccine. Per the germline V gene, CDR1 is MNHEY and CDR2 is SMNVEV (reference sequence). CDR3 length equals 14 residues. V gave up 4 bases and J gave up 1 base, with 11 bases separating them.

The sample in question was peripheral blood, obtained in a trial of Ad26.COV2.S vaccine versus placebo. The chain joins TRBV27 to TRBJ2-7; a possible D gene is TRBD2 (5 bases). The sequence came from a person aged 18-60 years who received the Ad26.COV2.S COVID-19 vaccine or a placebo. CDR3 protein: CASSYGLASYEQYF. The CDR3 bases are TGTGCCAGCAGTTACGGTCTAGCTTCCTACGAGCAGTACTTC.